The 29 T cell receptor beta chains listed next were all sequenced from one sample in a study of cytomegalovirus exposure and HLA in healthy donors (dated by TCRdb to between 2016 and 2019). The library was built by means of the immunoSEQ multiplex PCR assay. For the multiplex PCR, a mixture combining 60 forward primers for TCR Vbeta segments and 13 reverse primers for TCR Jbeta segments was used. TCRdb provides this immuneACCESS table in a form limited to in-frame rearrangements. Some clones are lacking; in checked studies, under half of them reflect an unresolved V gene, and why the rest are absent is not known. Here the sample has about 140,000 clones; roughly 9% occur a single time. 6% to 7.5% of the sample lies in the top ten. What was sequenced was PBMCs. These receptors all stem from a middle-aged woman in good health and CMV-seropositive.

This clone was detected only a few times. CDR3 protein: CASSLGAYEQYF. The CDR3 DNA reads TGTGCCAGCAGCTTAGGTGCGTACGAGCAGTACTTC. The chain is built from TRBV13 and TRBJ2-7; D uncertain. V lost 0 bases to trimming and J lost 4 bases, with 4 bases between them. The CDR3 is 12 residues long. Looked up from germline, CDR1 is PRHDT and CDR2 is FYEKMQ (reference sequence).

The V gene is TRBV27, the J gene TRBJ1-1; D perhaps matches TRBD1 (6 bases). The CDR3 has 13 amino acids. Germline V gene sequence: CDR1 MNHEY, CDR2 SMNVEV (reference sequence). With 2 bases removed from V and 6 bases from J, the gap between germline ends came to 10 bases. This chain's CDR3 is CASSLGRGPEAFF. The CDR3, as DNA: TGTGCCAGCAGTTTAGGCAGGGGACCTGAAGCTTTCTTT.

There are a few counts of this clone. The same CDR3 also results from other DNA sequences found in this sample. This chain's CDR3 is CASRRDRGGSPLHF. The CDR3 DNA follows: TGTGCCAGCAGACGGGACAGGGGGGGATCACCCCTCCACTTT. The V and J genes are TRBV6-6 and TRBJ1-6; 11 positions match TRBD1. Unmatched junction bases numbered 5, after V lost 6 bases and J lost 10 bases. The V gene's germline CDR1 is MNHNY and CDR2 SVGAGI (reference sequence). The CDR3 loop spans 14 amino acids.

This clone occurred a few times. The chain recombines TRBV7-6 with TRBJ1-6; D gene uncertain. CDR1 and CDR2 (germline): SGHVS, FNYEAQ. CDR3 length: 13 residues. V lost 2 bases, J lost 9 bases, and 8 bases lay in between. The CDR3 DNA reads as TGTGCCAGCAGCTTAAACCCGGGTTCACCCCTCCACTTT. Translated: CASSLNPGSPLHF.

This clone was seen only a few times. This chain uses TRBV6-5 with TRBJ2-7; 8 bases agree with TRBD2. Trimming took 6 bases from V and 3 from J; bases not matched to a gene: 4. The germline gives CDR1 MNHEY, CDR2 SVGAGI. The CDR3 is made up of 13 amino acids. The CDR3 region is CASRDSGDYEQYF. The CDR3 coding sequence is TGTGCCAGCAGGGATAGCGGGGACTACGAGCAGTACTTC.

A few counts support this clone. This chain uses TRBV4-3 with TRBJ1-2, with 11 bases lining up with TRBD1. The CDR3 is 13 residues long. V shed 3 bases and J 8 bases; nucleotides not matched to a gene: 2. Germline V gene lookup returns CDR1 LGHNA and CDR2 YSLEER. For the CDR3, the DNA is TGCGCCAGCAGCCAGGACAGGGGGCTCGGCTACACCTTC. Encoded protein: CASSQDRGLGYTF.

This clone appeared a few times. Other DNA sequences from this sample encode an identical CDR3 as well. The chain joins TRBV5-4 to TRBJ1-1; D is uncertain. The CDR3 runs to 13 residues. V lost 2 bases and J 1 base, leaving 6 bases between the germline ends. Germline V gene sequence: CDR1 SGHNT, CDR2 YYREEE (reference sequence). CDR3 DNA: TGTGCCAGCAGCTTAGACAAGAACACTGAAGCTTTCTTT. Its translation: CASSLDKNTEAFF.

V and J are TRBV5-1 and TRBJ2-5; TRBD2 matches 8 bases. Germline lookup yields CDR1 SGHRS and CDR2 YFSETQ. The CDR3 spans 15 residues. With V trimmed by 2 bases and J by 2 bases, 5 bases remained unmatched. The CDR3 spells CASSFRGGEQETQYF. CDR3 sequence (DNA): TGCGCCAGCAGCTTCCGGGGGGGGGAACAAGAGACCCAGTACTTC.

This clone was seen more than once but under ten times. The chain is built from TRBV7-3 and TRBJ2-1, with 9 bases that match TRBD1. The CDR3 is 15 amino acids. CDR1 and CDR2 (germline): SGHTA, FQGTGA. J gave up 3 bases and V 5 bases, and 5 bases lay outside the gene matches. CDR3 sequence (DNA): TGTGCCAGCAGCCCCCGGACAGGGGTCTACAATGAGCAGTTCTTC. The encoded protein is CASSPRTGVYNEQFF.

In this sample, this clone turned up a few times. V usage is TRBV6-5 and J usage is TRBJ2-1, with a tentative D call TRBD2 (7 bases). V lost 0 bases and J 4 bases, leaving 13 bases between the germline ends. Germline CDR1 is MNHEY and CDR2 is SVGAGI. The CDR3 runs 16 residues. The CDR3 here is CASSYSRGARYNEQFF. Written as DNA, the CDR3 is TGTGCCAGCAGTTACTCACGGGGGGCGAGGTACAATGAGCAGTTCTTC.

This CDR3 reads CASSINRGSYEQYF. In DNA, the CDR3 is TGTGCCAGTAGTATTAACAGGGGTTCCTACGAGCAGTACTTC. The chain links TRBV19 to TRBJ2-5; 7 bases map to TRBD1. The assigned J gene may be wrong: the sequence end matches TRBJ2-7 better. The CDR3 is made up of 14 amino acids. Germline lookup yields CDR1 LNHDA and CDR2 SQIVND (reference sequence).

This clone turned up a few times. J is TRBJ1-2 and V is TRBV27; D might be TRBD1 (6 bases). The CDR3 spans 13 residues. The germline CDR1 and CDR2 sequences are MNHEY and SMNVEV (reference sequence). Trimming stripped 5 bases from V and 7 bases from J, with 14 bases between. Here the CDR3 DNA reads TGTGCCAGCAGTGGCCCGGGACAAGGTGGCTACACCTTC. Protein sequence: CASSGPGQGGYTF.

This clone was detected a few times. CDR3 coding DNA: TGTGCCAGCAGCTTTGACAGGAGTCGACTGTTTTTT. Translated: CASSFDRSRLFF. The genes are TRBV5-4 and TRBJ1-4; TRBD1 might be the D (6 bases). V was cut by 2 bases and J by 13 bases, with 12 bases left in between. CDR1 is SGHNT, CDR2 YYREEE, per germline (reference sequence). The CDR3 is made up of 12 amino acids. The complete variable domain, with remaining parts taken from reference TRBV5-4 and TRBJ1-4, reads ETGVTQSPTHLIKTRGQQVTLRCSSQSGHNTVSWYQQALGQGPQFIFQYYREEENGRGNFPPRFSGLQFPNYSSELNVNALELDDSALYLCASSFDRSRLFFGSGTQLSVL.

The chain uses TRBV19 and TRBJ1-1; D may be TRBD1 (5 bases). Per the germline V gene, CDR1 is LNHDA and CDR2 is SQIVND (reference sequence). With 3 bases removed from V and 4 bases from J, the gap between germline ends came to 15 bases. CDR3 length equals 15 residues. The chain's CDR3 is CASSIRRGVPTEAFF. In DNA, the CDR3 is TGTGCCAGTAGTATCCGACGGGGGGTCCCCACTGAAGCTTTCTTT.

This clone was counted a few times. This rearrangement joins TRBV7-9 to TRBJ2-7; 9 bases are a match to TRBD1. The germline V gene encodes CDR1 SEHNR and CDR2 FQNEAQ (reference sequence). Unmatched junction bases numbered 6, after V lost 3 bases and J lost 6 bases. This CDR3 comprises 14 residues. The CDR3 reads CASSFPGQGREQYF. The DNA of the CDR3 is TGTGCCAGCAGCTTCCCTGGACAGGGGCGCGAGCAGTACTTC.

This clone was counted only a few times. The chain joins TRBV21-1 to TRBJ1-2; TRBD1 is the table's D call and was not checked against the DNA. TRBV21-1 is shown as a pseudogene. This CDR3 has 16 residues. As DNA, the CDR3 is TGTGCCACCCCCAAAGGAGGGGACAGGGGATACTATGGCTACACCTTC. It translates to CATPKGGDRGYYGYTF.

This chain connects TRBV5-1 to TRBJ2-2; maybe TRBD1 (6 bases). Deletions cut 7 bases from V and 2 bases from J, with 9 bases between. The CDR3 contains 13 residues. CDR1 SGHRS and CDR2 YFSETQ come from the germline V gene. CDR3 sequence reads: CASAGVNTGELFF. Written as DNA, the CDR3 is TGCGCCAGCGCAGGGGTAAACACCGGGGAGCTGTTTTTT.

The CDR3 nucleotides are TGTGCCAGCAGTTCACCTCAGGGGCAGAACACTGAAGCTTTCTTT. This sequence encodes CASSSPQGQNTEAFF. The chain links TRBV6-5 to TRBJ1-1; perhaps TRBD1 as D (6 bases). Between the trimmed V and J ends, which lost 4 bases and 1 base, there was a span of 13 bases. CDR1 is MNHEY, CDR2 SVGAGI, per germline. CDR3 length equals 15 residues.

In nucleotides, the CDR3 is TGTGCCAGCATGCGGATTCAATACCAAGAGACCCAGTACTTC. Amino acid sequence: CASMRIQYQETQYF. This chain joins TRBV2 and TRBJ2-5; no reliable D call. The germline V gene has CDR1 SNHLY and CDR2 FYNNEI. The CDR3 runs to 14 residues. The V gene lost 7 bases and the J gene lost 0 bases, with 12 bases spanning the gap.

This rearrangement joins TRBV19 to TRBJ2-1; 7 bases fit TRBD1. Germline loops: CDR1 LNHDA, CDR2 SQIVND (reference sequence). The CDR3 runs to 16 residues. Trimming removed 4 bases from V and 1 base from J; junction bases left unmatched: 7. CDR3 protein: CASSTRLGQSYNEQFF. The CDR3 DNA follows: TGTGCCAGTAGTACCCGCCTGGGACAGTCCTACAATGAGCAGTTCTTC. The entire variable domain, with the rest obtained from reference TRBV19 and TRBJ2-1, is as follows: DGGITQSPKYLFRKEGQNVTLSCEQNLNHDAMYWYRQDPGQGLRLIYYSQIVNDFQKGDIAEGYSVSREKKESFPLTVTSAQKNPTAFYLCASSTRLGQSYNEQFFGPGTRLTVL.

The chain couples TRBV27 to TRBJ2-1; D may be TRBD1 (5 bases). CDR1 is MNHEY and CDR2 is SMNVEV in the germline V gene (reference sequence). Trimming left V 5 bases short and J 5 bases short, with 10 bases between. The length of the CDR3 is 13 residues. The DNA of the CDR3 is TGTGCCAGCAGTCCGATAGGGGACAATGAGCAGTTCTTC. It yields the protein CASSPIGDNEQFF.

This clone was detected a few times. The chain links TRBV5-1 to TRBJ1-6, with TRBD1 matching 10 bases. The germline V gene encodes CDR1 SGHRS and CDR2 YFSETQ. Losses at the gene ends were 0 bases for V and 7 bases for J; bases not matched to a gene: 1. This CDR3 region has 15 residues. CDR3 loop: CASSLVDRGNSPLHF. Here the CDR3 DNA reads TGCGCCAGCAGCTTGGTGGACAGGGGGAATTCACCCCTCCACTTT. The variable domain in full, completed from reference TRBV5-1 and TRBJ1-6, reads KAGVTQTPRYLIKTRGQQVTLSCSPISGHRSVSWYQQTPGQGLQFLFEYFSETQRNKGNFPGRFSGRQFSNSRSEMNVSTLELGDSALYLCASSLVDRGNSPLHFGNGTRLTVT.

The gene calls are TRBV4-1 and TRBJ2-1, with 9 bases fitting TRBD1. The CDR3 contains 17 residues. With V trimmed by 1 base and J by 6 bases, 10 bases remained unmatched. Germline CDR1 reads MGHRA; CDR2 reads YSYEKL. CDR3 DNA sequence: TGCGCCAGCAGCCAAGTGGCACTGGACAGGGGAGGCAATGAGCAGTTCTTC. It specifies CASSQVALDRGGNEQFF.

This clone has just a few counts. The J gene is TRBJ1-1, the V gene TRBV19, with D unclear. Trimming cost V 6 bases and J 1 base, with 9 bases left between them. The CDR3 loop spans 13 amino acids. The germline V gene encodes CDR1 LNHDA and CDR2 SQIVND (reference sequence). CDR3 region: CASSPPGNTEAFF. The CDR3 region has the DNA TGTGCCAGTAGCCCTCCAGGGAACACTGAAGCTTTCTTT. The whole variable domain, filled in from reference TRBV19 and TRBJ1-1, reads DGGITQSPKYLFRKEGQNVTLSCEQNLNHDAMYWYRQDPGQGLRLIYYSQIVNDFQKGDIAEGYSVSREKKESFPLTVTSAQKNPTAFYLCASSPPGNTEAFFGQGTRLTVV.

This chain links TRBV2 with TRBJ1-4, with TRBD1 matching over 9 bases. V shed 4 bases and J 6 bases; nucleotides not matched to a gene: 3. This CDR3 region has 14 residues. Looked up from germline, CDR1 is SNHLY and CDR2 is FYNNEI. The CDR3 coding sequence is TGTGCCAGCAGTGGACAGGGGGAATATGAAAAACTGTTTTTT. Its protein is CASSGQGEYEKLFF. The full variable domain, with the rest looked up from reference TRBV2 and TRBJ1-4, is EPEVTQTPSHQVTQMGQEVILRCVPISNHLYFYWYRQILGQKVEFLVSFYNNEISEKSEIFDDQFSVERPDGSNFTLKIRSTKLEDSAMYFCASSGQGEYEKLFFGSGTQLSVL.

This clone was counted between two and nine times. The gene calls are TRBV7-2 and TRBJ2-5; D is possibly TRBD2 (5 bases). CDR1 and CDR2 (germline): SGHTA, FQGNSA. The V and J ends lost 2 bases and 11 bases respectively, with 18 bases between them. This CDR3 comprises 14 residues. The CDR3 bases are TGTGCCAGCAGCTTATATGGACGGTACGGGGAGCAGTACTTC. Its protein product is CASSLYGRYGEQYF.

The CDR3 region has the DNA TGCAGTGCTAGGACTGGTCTCGCGCAGTATTTT. This sequence encodes CSARTGLAQYF. J is TRBJ2-3 and V is TRBV20-1; the D is unclear. CDR3 length equals 11 residues. Germline V gives CDR1 DFQATT, CDR2 SNEGSKA (reference sequence). The V gene lost 3 bases and the J gene lost 10 bases, with 11 bases spanning the gap.

This chain joins TRBV2 and TRBJ2-4; D is unresolved. In germline, CDR1 is SNHLY, CDR2 FYNNEI. This CDR3 contains 15 residues. V dropped 5 bases and J dropped 0 bases, with 11 bases sitting between them. The CDR3 spells CASSSSYLAKNIQYF. In DNA, the CDR3 is TGTGCCAGCAGTTCTTCCTACTTAGCCAAAAACATTCAGTACTTC.

This clone showed up just a few times. The rearrangement uses TRBV5-1 and TRBJ2-5; TRBD2 aligns across 11 bases. The CDR3 totals 16 residues. CDR1 is SGHRS and CDR2 is YFSETQ in the germline V gene. V lost 3 bases to trimming and J lost 5 bases; unmatched junction nucleotides: 9. The CDR3: CASSSTSGEVGETQYF. DNA of the CDR3: TGCGCCAGCAGCTCGACTAGCGGGGAGGTAGGGGAGACCCAGTACTTC.